Each of the 14 T cell receptor beta chains below was sequenced from the same sample in a study of T cell responses to AZD1222 COVID-19 vaccine. Sequenced by immunoSEQ multiplex PCR; TCRdb stores in-frame clones only, minus some. The table shows around 180,000 clones, with around 92% occurring only once. The sequencing here drew on peripheral blood, taken on day 0 of AZD1222 vaccination. The receptors derive from an adult in good health.

The rearrangement joins TRBV6-5 to TRBJ1-4; D perhaps matches TRBD1 (5 bases). The length of the CDR3 is 13 residues. The V end lost 4 bases, the J end lost 5 bases, and 8 bases lay between the germline ends. CDR1 and CDR2 from the germline V gene are MNHEY and SVGAGI. CDR3: CASSSGLNEKLFF. In DNA, the CDR3 is TGTGCCAGCAGTTCGGGGCTAAATGAAAAACTGTTTTTT.

This clone showed up just once. The chain links TRBV18 to TRBJ2-5; D is uncertain. CDR3 length equals 14 residues. V was cut by 4 bases and J by 1 base, with 10 bases left in between. Germline lookup yields CDR1 KGHSH and CDR2 LQKENI. Here the CDR3 reads CASSQSPGQETQYF. In DNA form, the CDR3 reads TGTGCCAGCTCACAATCCCCGGGCCAAGAGACCCAGTACTTC.

The chain couples TRBV7-9 to TRBJ2-1; D is perhaps TRBD1 or TRBD2 (5 bases each). With 0 bases removed from V and 3 bases from J, the gap between germline ends came to 12 bases. The CDR3 runs to 16 residues. Germline V gene sequence: CDR1 SEHNR, CDR2 FQNEAQ (reference sequence). The CDR3 here is CASSLAPGTLYNEQFF. DNA of the CDR3: TGTGCCAGCAGCTTAGCGCCAGGGACCCTCTACAATGAGCAGTTCTTC.

This chain uses TRBV10-2 with TRBJ2-7; 7 bases align to TRBD2. The CDR3 is 15 residues long. V lost 6 bases and J lost 2; bases outside the gene matches: 10. Germline-derived CDR1 and CDR2 are WSHSY and SAAADI. CDR3 in amino acids: CASRYSERGTYEQYF. CDR3 sequence (DNA): TGCGCCAGCAGGTATTCTGAGCGGGGTACCTACGAGCAGTACTTC.

This clone has only one observation. This chain connects TRBV9 to TRBJ2-1; a weak D match, TRBD2 (5 bases). The CDR3 loop spans 15 amino acids. Deletions cut 0 bases from V and 8 bases from J, with 15 bases between. The germline V gene has CDR1 SGDLS and CDR2 YYNGEE. This chain's CDR3 is CASSVGSGRRDEQFF. CDR3 DNA sequence: TGTGCCAGCAGCGTAGGAAGCGGCAGACGGGATGAGCAGTTCTTC. Full variable domain (missing parts from reference TRBV9 and TRBJ2-1): DSGVTQTPKHLITATGQRVTLRCSPRSGDLSVYWYQQSLDQGLQFLIQYYNGEERAKGNILERFSAQQFPDLHSELNLSSLELGDSALYFCASSVGSGRRDEQFFGPGTRLTVL.

CDR3 coding DNA: TGTGCCAGCAGCTTAGATTGGGACAATGAGCAGTTCTTC. It is translated as CASSLDWDNEQFF. The chain recombines TRBV11-2 with TRBJ2-1; no firm D call. CDR1 is SGHAT, CDR2 FQNNGV, per germline. There are 13 residues in the CDR3. The V gene lost 0 bases and the J gene lost 5 bases, with 5 bases spanning the gap.

The V gene is TRBV4-2, the J gene TRBJ2-2, with 7 positions matching TRBD2. Unmatched junction bases numbered 9, after V lost 1 base and J lost 4 bases. This CDR3 is 17 amino acids long. Germline assignment: CDR1 LGHNA and CDR2 YNFKEQ. CDR3 residues: CASSQVGGRASTGELFF. CDR3 bases: TGTGCCAGCAGCCAAGTAGGTGGGAGGGCCAGCACCGGGGAGCTGTTTTTT.

The chain carries TRBV30 and TRBJ2-7; 12 bases fit TRBD1. Unmatched junction bases numbered 10, after V lost 5 bases and J lost 5 bases. From germline, CDR1 is GTSNPN and CDR2 SVGIG (reference sequence). CDR3 size: 15 residues. In DNA, the CDR3 is TGTGCCTGGGCCGTTGGGGACAGGGGGCACCACGAGCAGTACTTC. Translated, it gives CAWAVGDRGHHEQYF.

The chain couples TRBV18 to TRBJ1-1, with a tentative D call TRBD1 (6 bases). The germline gives CDR1 KGHSH, CDR2 LQKENI. V lost 3 bases and J lost 3, with 14 bases in between. This CDR3 has 15 amino acids. The CDR3 nucleotides read TGTGCCAGCTCACCCCAACAGGGTGGACACACTGAAGCTTTCTTT. Protein sequence: CASSPQQGGHTEAFF.

The chain uses TRBV6-5 and TRBJ1-2; D unclear. The CDR3 consists of 12 residues. Germline V lookup: CDR1 MNHEY, CDR2 SVGAGI. V lost 10 bases to trimming and J lost 5 bases, with 14 bases between them. The chain's CDR3 is CATEDVRYGYTF. CDR3 nucleotides: TGTGCCACCGAGGACGTCCGGTATGGCTACACCTTC.

The chain recombines TRBV7-3 with TRBJ2-2; D is perhaps TRBD1 (6 bases). The CDR3 has 13 amino acids. The germline V gene has CDR1 SGHTA and CDR2 FQGTGA. Trimming removed 2 bases from V and 5 bases from J, with 6 bases in between. In DNA, the CDR3 is TGTGCCAGCAGCTTACAGGGGACCGGGGAGCTGTTTTTT. Translating gives CASSLQGTGELFF.

To note about this clone: Other DNA sequences within the sample encode an identical CDR3. The rearrangement joins TRBV6-1 to TRBJ1-2; TRBD1 might be the D (5 bases). Trimming cost V 3 bases and J 5 bases, with 10 bases left between them. Germline CDR1 and CDR2: MNHNS and SASEGT. The CDR3 loop spans 13 amino acids. CDR3 nucleotides: TGTGCCAGCAGTGACGGGACCGGTTATGGCTACACCTTC. It specifies CASSDGTGYGYTF.

This chain's CDR3 is CASSPRGNYNEQFF. CDR3 in DNA: TGTGCCAGCAGCCCAAGGGGAAATTACAATGAGCAGTTCTTC. This sequence joins TRBV7-9 and TRBJ2-1; possibly TRBD1 for D (5 bases). Per germline, CDR1 SEHNR and CDR2 FQNEAQ (reference sequence). The V and J ends lost 5 bases and 4 bases respectively, with 12 bases between them. This CDR3 has 14 amino acids.

The J gene is TRBJ2-3, the V gene TRBV6-6, with D possibly TRBD2 on 5 matching bases. CDR3 length equals 20 residues. Germline-derived CDR1 and CDR2 are MNHNY and SVGAGI (reference sequence). Trimming took off 6 bases at V and 1 base at J, with 29 bases between the two ends. The CDR3 sequence: CASSLGNSAGLSWGTDTQYF. The CDR3 DNA sequence: TGTGCCAGCAGCCTAGGGAACAGCGCCGGACTGTCATGGGGCACAGATACGCAGTATTTT.